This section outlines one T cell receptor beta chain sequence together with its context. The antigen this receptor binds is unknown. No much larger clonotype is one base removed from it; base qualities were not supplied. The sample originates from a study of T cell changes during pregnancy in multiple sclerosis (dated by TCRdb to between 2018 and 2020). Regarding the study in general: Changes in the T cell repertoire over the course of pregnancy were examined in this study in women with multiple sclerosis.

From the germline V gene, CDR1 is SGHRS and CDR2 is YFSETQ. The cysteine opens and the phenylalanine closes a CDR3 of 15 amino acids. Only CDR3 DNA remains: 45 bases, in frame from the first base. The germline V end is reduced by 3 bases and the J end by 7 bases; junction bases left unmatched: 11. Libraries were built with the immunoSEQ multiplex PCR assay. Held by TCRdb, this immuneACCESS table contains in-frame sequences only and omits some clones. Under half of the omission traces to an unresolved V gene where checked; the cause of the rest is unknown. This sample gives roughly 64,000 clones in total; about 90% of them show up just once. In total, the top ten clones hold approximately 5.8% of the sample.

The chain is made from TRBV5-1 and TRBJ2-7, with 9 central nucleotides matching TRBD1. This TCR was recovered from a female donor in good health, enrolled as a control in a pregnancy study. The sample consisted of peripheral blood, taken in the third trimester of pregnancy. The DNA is TGCGCCAGCAGCTGGACCGAAGCGGACAGGGGTGAGCAGTACTTC. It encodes CASSWTEADRGEQYF.